The rows below give T cell receptor beta chains drawn from one sample of a study of technical replicates of blood from a few donors. TCRdb's table, derived via immunoSEQ multiplex PCR, lists solely in-frame clones and lacks some. The table includes 87,000 or so clones, 90% to 95% detected once. The sample was T cells isolated from PBMCs. All receptors come from a human donor in good health. Both conserved end residues are part of each CDR3. D genes are given only for firm matches. Rows may omit the clone size; those that give it use once, few, many or a size class.

j_call | d_call | clone_size | v_call | cdr3_aa | cdr3_nt
TRBJ2-1 | - | - | TRBV6-1 | CASSELRRVGYNEQFF | TGTGCCAGCAGTGAACTAAGGAGGGTGGGTTACAATGAGCAGTTCTTC
TRBJ1-2 | - | - | TRBV5-1 | CASSLTGLYGYTF | TGCGCCAGCAGCTTGACAGGGCTCTATGGCTACACCTTC
TRBJ2-7 | - | - | TRBV5-1 | CASSLWDKTYEQYF | TGCGCCAGCAGCTTGTGGGACAAAACCTACGAGCAGTACTTC
TRBJ2-7 | TRBD2 | - | TRBV28 | CASSQTSGRKYEQYF | TGTGCCAGCAGTCAAACTAGCGGGAGAAAATACGAGCAGTACTTC
TRBJ1-2 | - | - | TRBV5-6 | CASSLAGTTSPGGYTF | TGTGCCAGCAGCTTGGCGGGGACAACTTCCCCCGGCGGCTACACCTTC
TRBJ1-3 | - | - | TRBV7-8 | CASSPLRGGNTIYF | TGTGCCAGCAGCCCCCTCCGGGGTGGAAACACCATATATTTT
TRBJ1-1 | - | - | TRBV5-4 | CASSLAGGRAEAFF | TGTGCCAGCAGCTTGGCCGGGGGGCGGGCTGAAGCTTTCTTT
TRBJ1-2 | TRBD1 | - | TRBV7-9 | CASSSPAGQGASNYGYTF | TGTGCCAGCAGCTCCCCTGCGGGACAGGGGGCGTCGAACTATGGCTACACCTTC
TRBJ2-7 | TRBD1 | - | TRBV5-1 | CASAGTEAYEQYF | TGCGCCAGCGCCGGGACAGAAGCCTACGAGCAGTACTTC
TRBJ1-1 | TRBD1 | - | TRBV28 | CASTAFLIGGREAFF | TGTGCCAGCACCGCATTTCTAATAGGGGGCCGTGAAGCTTTCTTT
TRBJ2-1 | TRBD2 | - | TRBV2 | CASRTVRTSGNNEQFF | TGTGCCAGCAGAACCGTTCGGACTAGCGGAAACAATGAGCAGTTCTTC
TRBJ2-7 | TRBD1 | - | TRBV10-1 | CASSPEWGQGFYEQYF | TGCGCCAGCAGTCCGGAGTGGGGACAGGGATTCTACGAGCAGTACTTC
TRBJ2-7 | TRBD2 | - | TRBV28 | CASVTSGYEQYF | TGTGCAAGCGTGACTAGCGGATACGAGCAGTACTTC
TRBJ1-2 | - | - | TRBV6-1 | CASSEQLRENYGYTF | TGTGCCAGCAGTGAACAACTCCGAGAGAATTATGGCTACACCTTC
TRBJ2-1 | TRBD2 | - | TRBV7-9 | CASSSRLAGGPKTYNEQFF | TGTGCCAGCAGCTCCCGACTAGCGGGGGGGCCGAAGACCTACAATGAGCAGTTCTTC
TRBJ2-7 | - | - | TRBV7-9 | CASSPPRDQSYEQYF | TGTGCCAGCAGCCCCCCCAGGGATCAATCCTACGAGCAGTACTTC
TRBJ2-3 | TRBD2 | - | TRBV19 | CASSLSGYTDTQYF | TGTGCCAGTAGCCTTAGCGGGTACACAGATACGCAGTATTTT
TRBJ2-7 | - | - | TRBV21-1 | CASSKSTMGHRVLHEQYF | TGTGCCAGCAGCAAATCCACGATGGGACACCGAGTTCTCCACGAGCAGTACTTC
TRBJ2-7 | TRBD1 | - | TRBV28 | CASSLLFDRENCEQYF | TGTGCCAGCAGTTTACTGTTTGACAGGGAAAACTGCGAGCAGTACTTC
TRBJ2-7 | - | once | TRBV28 | CASSFLRVEGPRDREQYF | TGTGCCAGCAGTTTTTTAAGGGTCGAGGGCCCAAGAGACCGCGAGCAGTACTTC
TRBJ1-2 | - | - | TRBV18 | CASSEDTNYGYTF | TGTGCCAGCTCAGAAGACACTAACTATGGCTACACCTTC